A single sample is the source of the 24 T cell receptor beta chains below, sequenced in a study of post-analysis software for immune sequencing data. Their specific antigens are unknown. Study-level points and caveats: Patients had higher frequencies than controls of five TRBV segments, including TRBV5-6, TRBV5-1 and TRBV20-1.

Unique molecular identifiers were present in the TCR beta cDNA libraries. TCRdb re-called the PCR reads through MiXCR, storing one row per CDR3 protein. The data contain about 380,000 distinct CDR3 sequences, about a third of them singletons. The sequenced sample was blood. Receptors originate from a girl between 5 and 17 years old with multiple sclerosis.

The table lists this clonotype with a few counts. The chain recombines TRBV4-1 with TRBJ2-3; tentative D call: TRBD2 (6 bases). The CDR3 spans 18 residues. CDR1 and CDR2 (germline): MGHRA, YSYEKL. V was cut by 1 base and J by 0 bases, with 17 bases left in between. The CDR3 bases are TGCGCCAGCAGCCAAGGGGCTGTACTAGCAGGTAGCACAGATACGCAGTATTTT. It codes for CASSQGAVLAGSTDTQYF.

The J gene is TRBJ1-1, the V gene TRBV5-1; D perhaps matches TRBD1 (6 bases). Germline lookup yields CDR1 SGHRS and CDR2 YFSETQ. V was trimmed by 4 bases and J by 11 bases, leaving 18 bases between them. The CDR3 sequence is 13 residues long. CDR3 in amino acids: CASSIAGVDPAFF. The DNA of the CDR3 is TGCGCCAGCAGCATCGCAGGGGTGGATCCGGCTTTCTTT.

The chain is built from TRBV20-1 and TRBJ2-1; TRBD2 aligns across 9 bases. With 1 base clipped from V and 7 bases from J, the junction kept 11 bases outside the gene matches. Germline values: CDR1 DFQATT, CDR2 SNEGSKA (reference sequence). The CDR3 contains 16 residues. CDR3 amino acids: CSARGRAGGQLNEQFF. CDR3 DNA: TGCAGTGCTAGAGGTCGGGCGGGAGGGCAGTTGAATGAGCAGTTCTTC.

This clonotype was seen a few times. The chain recombines TRBV5-5 with TRBJ1-4; D unclear. With 1 base removed from V and 4 bases from J, the gap between germline ends came to 8 bases. This CDR3 is built from 14 residues. Germline V gene lookup returns CDR1 SGHKS and CDR2 YYEKEE (reference sequence). The CDR3 DNA reads TGTGCCAGCAGCTTGCGTTGGGGTAATGAAAAACTGTTTTTT. Translated, it gives CASSLRWGNEKLFF.

The rearrangement joins TRBV28 to TRBJ1-1; D is undetermined. The CDR3 contains 12 residues. Deletions cut 4 bases from V and 8 bases from J, with 11 bases between. Germline CDR1 reads MDHEN; CDR2 reads SYDVKM. This chain's CDR3 is CASSSIGGEAFF. The CDR3 DNA sequence: TGTGCCAGCAGTTCAATAGGCGGGGAAGCTTTCTTT.

J is TRBJ1-1 and V is TRBV10-3; 7 bases align to TRBD1. The V and J ends lost 4 bases and 0 bases, in that order; junction bases with no gene match: 8. From germline, CDR1 is ENHRY and CDR2 SYGVKD. The CDR3 is 16 residues long. CDR3 region: CAISGRGTALNTEAFF. Here the CDR3 DNA reads TGTGCCATCAGTGGGAGGGGGACAGCTTTGAACACTGAAGCTTTCTTT.

The chain has TRBV21-1 and TRBJ2-7. TRBV21-1 is noted as a pseudogene. This CDR3 spans 16 amino acids. The CDR3 region is CASSKRWTVTTYEQYF. Here the CDR3 DNA reads TGTGCCAGCAGCAAGCGATGGACGGTGACGACCTACGAGCAGTACTTC.

This clonotype was observed a few times. The V and J genes are TRBV4-2 and TRBJ1-6; 9 bases align to TRBD1. The CDR3 is made up of 16 amino acids. Germline values: CDR1 LGHNA, CDR2 YNFKEQ. V trimming: 0 bases; J trimming: 8 bases; junction bases outside the gene matches: 5. CDR3: CASSQDQGQGDSPLHF. CDR3 sequence (DNA): TGTGCCAGCAGCCAAGATCAGGGACAGGGAGATTCACCCCTCCACTTT.

This clonotype occurred a few times. The CDR3 is CASSSGIYGYTF. Written as DNA, the CDR3 is TGTGCCAGCAGCTCAGGAATCTATGGCTACACCTTC. J is TRBJ1-2 and V is TRBV7-9; no firm D call. V lost 4 bases and J 4 bases, leaving 7 bases between the germline ends. There are 12 residues in the CDR3. Germline CDR1 reads SEHNR; CDR2 reads FQNEAQ (reference sequence).

This chain connects TRBV10-3 to TRBJ2-7, with 8 bases matching TRBD1. The CDR3 spans 13 residues. Germline CDR1 ENHRY, CDR2 SYGVKD. Trimming cost V 8 bases and J 0 bases; bases outside gene matches: 3. The CDR3 region is CAIGGQGSYEQYF. For the CDR3, the DNA is TGTGCCATCGGAGGACAGGGCTCCTACGAGCAGTACTTC.

The chain recombines TRBV6-5 with TRBJ1-4; D possibly corresponds to TRBD1 (5 bases). This CDR3 comprises 15 residues. The germline V gene encodes CDR1 MNHEY and CDR2 SVGAGI. The V and J ends lost 8 bases and 3 bases respectively, with 16 bases between them. CDR3 sequence reads: CASGADRSPNEKLFF. CDR3 coding DNA: TGTGCCAGCGGGGCCGACAGAAGTCCTAATGAAAAACTGTTTTTT.

This clonotype came up a few times. This chain links TRBV20-1 with TRBJ2-5; unclear D gene. The germline gives CDR1 DFQATT, CDR2 SNEGSKA (reference sequence). This CDR3 is built from 14 residues. The ends were cut back, 3 bases at V and 2 bases at J, with 13 bases in the middle. In DNA form, the CDR3 reads TGCAGTGCTAGCGTAGGGTGGTATCAAGAGACCCAGTACTTC. This sequence encodes CSASVGWYQETQYF.

This clonotype came up a few times. The J gene is TRBJ1-1, the V gene TRBV12-3 or TRBV12-4; TRBD1 might be the D (6 bases). V lost 5 bases and J lost 8, with 9 bases in between. CDR3 length equals 11 residues. The CDR3 bases are TGTGCCAGCAGTCACGGACAGGAAGCTTTCTTT. Amino acids: CASSHGQEAFF.

The chain uses TRBV12-3 or TRBV12-4 and TRBJ1-5; 8 bases are a match to TRBD1. V lost 4 bases and J lost 4; bases outside the gene matches: 9. This CDR3 region has 16 residues. The CDR3: CASSSRTGLGNQPQHF. The DNA for the CDR3 is TGTGCCAGCAGTTCCCGGACAGGGCTTGGGAATCAGCCCCAGCATTTT.

There are a few counts of this clonotype. The chain recombines TRBV7-2 with TRBJ2-3; 14 nucleotides agree with TRBD2. The germline gives CDR1 SGHTA, CDR2 FQGNSA. With 1 base clipped from V and 2 bases from J, the junction kept 5 bases outside the gene matches. This CDR3 spans 18 amino acids. The DNA of the CDR3 is TGTGCCAGCAGCTTAGTTGGGACTAGCGGGGGTTTCACAGATACGCAGTATTTT. It translates to CASSLVGTSGGFTDTQYF.

The chain recombines TRBV6-5 with TRBJ1-5, with D possibly TRBD1 on 5 matching bases. Trimming left V 0 bases short and J 7 bases short, with 13 bases between. This CDR3 is built from 15 residues. The germline gives CDR1 MNHEY, CDR2 SVGAGI. The CDR3 protein is CASSYSGRVKQPQHF. The CDR3 DNA reads as TGTGCCAGCAGTTACTCGGGCAGGGTGAAGCAGCCCCAGCATTTT.

The sample holds a few counts of this clonotype. The chain employs TRBV20-1 and TRBJ1-1, with 8 bases lining up with TRBD1. J lost 6 bases, V lost 1 base, and 10 bases had no gene match. Germline CDR1 and CDR2: DFQATT and SNEGSKA (reference sequence). The CDR3 sequence is 15 residues long. The CDR3 loop is CSARGGQGANSEAFF. The CDR3 DNA reads as TGCAGTGCTAGAGGTGGGCAGGGGGCAAACTCTGAAGCTTTCTTT.

As concerns this clonotype: The CDR3 carries no conserved terminal phenylalanine or tryptophan, so it likely arises from a read error. The V gene is TRBV6-5, the J gene TRBJ2-3, with D maybe TRBD1 (6 bases). Germline V gene data show CDR1 as MNHEY and CDR2 as SVGAGI. The CDR3 is made up of 15 amino acids. Trimming cost V 2 bases and J 2 bases, with 11 bases left between them. DNA for the CDR3: TGTGCCAGCAGTTACCGTGGGACACTCACAGATACGCAGTATGTT. Translation: CASSYRGTLTDTQYV.

This clonotype showed up just a few times. The chain combines TRBV9 with TRBJ1-6; a possible D gene is TRBD1 (5 bases). The V gene lost 3 bases and the J gene lost 6 bases, with 19 bases spanning the gap. CDR1 and CDR2 (germline): SGDLS, YYNGEE. This CDR3 is built from 17 residues. DNA for the CDR3: TGTGCCAGCAGCGAGGAGTTCGTCGGGGCGGTTAATTCACCCCTCCACTTT. Protein: CASSEEFVGAVNSPLHF.

This clonotype has more than one count but fewer than ten. This chain links TRBV5-1 with TRBJ1-2; D is uncertain. The germline V and J ends were trimmed by 1 base and 1 base, with 11 bases remaining between them. CDR3 length equals 15 residues. Germline V gives CDR1 SGHRS, CDR2 YFSETQ. CDR3 sequence: CASSLTPGDNYGYTF. The CDR3 DNA reads TGCGCCAGCAGCTTGACCCCCGGGGATAACTATGGCTACACCTTC.

The chain is built from TRBV6-4 and TRBJ2-2; the D gene is possibly TRBD2 (6 bases). The germline V and J ends were trimmed by 1 base and 2 bases, with 11 bases remaining between them. The germline V gene encodes CDR1 MRHNA and CDR2 SNTAGT. This CDR3 spans 16 amino acids. CDR3 DNA sequence: TGTGCCAGCAGTGACTATGGGACTGGTAACACCGGGGAGCTGTTTTTT. It codes for CASSDYGTGNTGELFF.

This clonotype came up a few times. J is TRBJ1-1 and V is TRBV12-3 or TRBV12-4; TRBD1 might be the D (6 bases). The CDR3 runs to 15 residues. V was shortened by 3 bases and J by 4 bases, with 15 bases between the two germline ends. The CDR3 DNA sequence: TGTGCCAGCAGTTTCCGGGGGGCTCCCCCCACTGAAGCTTTCTTT. Its protein product is CASSFRGAPPTEAFF.

This clonotype was observed a handful of times. The chain uses TRBV6-1 and TRBJ2-1; 12 bases are shared with TRBD1. This CDR3 region has 18 residues. The ends lost 7 bases at V and 0 bases at J; junction bases unmatched: 10. Per the germline V gene, CDR1 is MNHNS and CDR2 is SASEGT. The CDR3 loop reads CASNPGTGGLSSYNEQFF. The DNA for the CDR3 is TGTGCCAGCAATCCCGGGACAGGGGGCCTGAGCTCCTACAATGAGCAGTTCTTC.

V gene TRBV4-1 combines with J gene TRBJ2-5; TRBD1 is a possible D gene (5 bases). CDR3 length equals 15 residues. With 1 base removed from V and 5 bases from J, the gap between germline ends came to 14 bases. Per the germline V gene, CDR1 is MGHRA and CDR2 is YSYEKL. The CDR3 DNA sequence: TGCGCCAGCAGCCAAGGGACACTAAAAACGGAGACCCAGTACTTC. Translation: CASSQGTLKTETQYF.